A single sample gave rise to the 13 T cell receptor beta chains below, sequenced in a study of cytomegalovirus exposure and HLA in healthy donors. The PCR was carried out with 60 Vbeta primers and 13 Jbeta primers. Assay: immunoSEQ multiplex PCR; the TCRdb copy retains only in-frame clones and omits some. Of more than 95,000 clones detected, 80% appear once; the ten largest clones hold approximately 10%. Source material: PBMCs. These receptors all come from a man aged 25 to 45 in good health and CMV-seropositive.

The CDR3 DNA reads TGTGCCAGCAGCTGGGGGAGGTTTCCGAATTCACCCCTCCACTTT. Protein: CASSWGRFPNSPLHF. The chain recombines TRBV7-2 with TRBJ1-6; tentatively, D is TRBD1 (5 bases). Germline values: CDR1 SGHTA, CDR2 FQGNSA. Trimming stripped 4 bases from V and 7 bases from J, with 14 bases between. This CDR3 is 15 amino acids long.

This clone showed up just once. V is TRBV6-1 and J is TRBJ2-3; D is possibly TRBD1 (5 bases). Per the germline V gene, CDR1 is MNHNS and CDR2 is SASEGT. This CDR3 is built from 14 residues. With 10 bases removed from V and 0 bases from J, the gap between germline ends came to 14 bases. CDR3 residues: CATLRDSSTDTQYF. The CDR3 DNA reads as TGTGCCACCCTCCGAGACAGCAGCACAGATACGCAGTATTTT.

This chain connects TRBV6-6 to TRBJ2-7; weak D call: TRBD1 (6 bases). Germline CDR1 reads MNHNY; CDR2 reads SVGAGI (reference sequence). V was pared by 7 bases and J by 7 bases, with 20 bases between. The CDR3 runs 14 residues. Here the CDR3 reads CASKGFLGAEEQYF. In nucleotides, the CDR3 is TGTGCCAGCAAAGGGTTTCTGGGGGCTGAAGAGCAGTACTTC.

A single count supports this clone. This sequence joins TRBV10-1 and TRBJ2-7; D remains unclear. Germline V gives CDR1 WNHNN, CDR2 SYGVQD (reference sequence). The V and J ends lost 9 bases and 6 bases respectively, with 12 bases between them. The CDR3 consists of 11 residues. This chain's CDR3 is CASAGSAEQYF. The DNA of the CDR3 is TGCGCCAGTGCCGGGTCCGCCGAGCAGTACTTC.

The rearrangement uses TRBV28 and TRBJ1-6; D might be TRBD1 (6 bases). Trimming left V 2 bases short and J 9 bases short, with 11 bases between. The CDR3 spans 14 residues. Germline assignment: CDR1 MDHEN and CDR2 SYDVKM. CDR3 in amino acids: CASSLTQGGSPLHF. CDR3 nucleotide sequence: TGTGCCAGCAGTTTAACACAGGGTGGTTCACCCCTCCACTTT.

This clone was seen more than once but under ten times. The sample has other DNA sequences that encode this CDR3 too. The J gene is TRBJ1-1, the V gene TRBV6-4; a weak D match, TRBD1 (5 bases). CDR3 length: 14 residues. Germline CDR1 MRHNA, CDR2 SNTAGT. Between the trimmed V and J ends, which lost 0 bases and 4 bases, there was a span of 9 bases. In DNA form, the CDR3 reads TGTGCCAGCAGTGACTCGAGTAGGGGCACTGAAGCTTTCTTT. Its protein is CASSDSSRGTEAFF.

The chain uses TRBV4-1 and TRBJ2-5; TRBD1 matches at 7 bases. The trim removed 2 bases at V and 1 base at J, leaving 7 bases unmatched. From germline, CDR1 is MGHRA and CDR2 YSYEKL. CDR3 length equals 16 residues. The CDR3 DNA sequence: TGCGCCAGCAGCCAATTTCCCGGGACAGCCCAAGAGACCCAGTACTTC. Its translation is CASSQFPGTAQETQYF.

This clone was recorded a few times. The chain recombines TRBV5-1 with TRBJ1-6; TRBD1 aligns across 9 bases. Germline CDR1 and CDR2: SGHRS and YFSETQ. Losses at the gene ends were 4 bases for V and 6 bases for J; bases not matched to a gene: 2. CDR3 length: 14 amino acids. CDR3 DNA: TGCGCCAGCAGCGAGGGACAGGGTAATTCACCCCTCCACTTT. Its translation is CASSEGQGNSPLHF.

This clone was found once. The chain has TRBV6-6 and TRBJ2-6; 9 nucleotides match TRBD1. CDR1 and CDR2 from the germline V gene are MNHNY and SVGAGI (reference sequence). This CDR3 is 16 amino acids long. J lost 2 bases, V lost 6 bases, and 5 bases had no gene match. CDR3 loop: CASRNRGLTGANVLTF. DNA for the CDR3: TGTGCCAGCAGGAACAGGGGGCTCACTGGGGCCAACGTCCTGACTTTC.

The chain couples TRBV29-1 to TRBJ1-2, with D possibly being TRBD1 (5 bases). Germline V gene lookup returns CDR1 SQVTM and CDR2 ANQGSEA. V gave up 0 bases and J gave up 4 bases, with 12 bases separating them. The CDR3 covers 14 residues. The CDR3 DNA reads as TGCAGCGTTGAAGAAGGCGGGGGAAGCTATGGCTACACCTTC. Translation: CSVEEGGGSYGYTF.

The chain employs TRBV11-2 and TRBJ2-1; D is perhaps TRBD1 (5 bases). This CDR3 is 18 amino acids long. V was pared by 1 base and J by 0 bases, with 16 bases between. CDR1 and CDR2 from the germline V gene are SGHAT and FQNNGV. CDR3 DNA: TGTGCCAGCAGCTTAGCGTTTTTCAGGGCGAGCTCCTACAATGAGCAGTTCTTC. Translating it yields CASSLAFFRASSYNEQFF.

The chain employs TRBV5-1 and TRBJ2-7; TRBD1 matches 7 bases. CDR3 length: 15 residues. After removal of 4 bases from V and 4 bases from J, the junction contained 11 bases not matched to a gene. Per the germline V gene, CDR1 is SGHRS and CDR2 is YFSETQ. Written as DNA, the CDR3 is TGCGCCAGCAGCCTGGGACAGTCCCCCGTTTACGAGCAGTACTTC. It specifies CASSLGQSPVYEQYF.

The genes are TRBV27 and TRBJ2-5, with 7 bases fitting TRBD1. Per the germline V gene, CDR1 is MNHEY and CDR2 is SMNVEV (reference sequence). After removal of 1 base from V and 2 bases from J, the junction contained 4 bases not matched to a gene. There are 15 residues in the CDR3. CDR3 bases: TGTGCCAGCAGTTTATATGGGGACAGACAAGAGACCCAGTACTTC. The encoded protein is CASSLYGDRQETQYF.